The present T cell receptor (beta chain) was sequenced within a study of T cell responses to AZD1222 COVID-19 vaccine. The data were produced by immunoSEQ multiplex PCR, yet TCRdb's version contains in-frame clones alone and is incomplete. Of about 130,000 clones listed, around 94% are singletons. Study-level findings and limits: Sampled repertoires all dated from after the peak T cell response. Regions 160-218 and 743-854 dominated among vaccine-associated CD4 TCRs spanning spike. As reported, nearly half of all spike-specific TCRs target variant regions that are unmutated.

Comments on this clone: Its antigen remains unidentified.

CDR3 length: 15 amino acids. V was cut by 7 bases and J by 1 base, with 16 bases left in between. Germline CDR1 reads MDHEN; CDR2 reads SYDVKM. Sequenced material: peripheral blood, taken on day 0 of AZD1222 vaccination. The clonotype comes from an adult in good health. The chain recombines TRBV28 with TRBJ2-5, with D unclear. CDR3: CASTDQTAVQETQYF. The CDR3 bases are TGTGCCAGCACCGACCAGACGGCTGTCCAAGAGACCCAGTACTTC.